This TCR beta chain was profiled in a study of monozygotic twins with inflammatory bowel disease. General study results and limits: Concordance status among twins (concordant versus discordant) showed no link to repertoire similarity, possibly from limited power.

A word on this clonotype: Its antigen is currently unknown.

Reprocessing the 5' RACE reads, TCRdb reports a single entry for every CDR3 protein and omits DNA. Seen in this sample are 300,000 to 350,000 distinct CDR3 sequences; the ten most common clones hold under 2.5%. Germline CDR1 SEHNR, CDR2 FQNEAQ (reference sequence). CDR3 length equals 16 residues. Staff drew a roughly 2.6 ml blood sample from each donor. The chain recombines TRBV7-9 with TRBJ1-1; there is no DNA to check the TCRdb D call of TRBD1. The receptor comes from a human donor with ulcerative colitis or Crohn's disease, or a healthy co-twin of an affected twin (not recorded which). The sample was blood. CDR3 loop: CASSLSLQAANTEAFF.